This T cell receptor beta chain emerged from a study of T cell repertoires in cytomegalovirus infection. Study at large: An indication of both CMV infection and matching HLA type came from public TCR beta signatures. Notes on the study in general: There were HLA-C-restricted CMV-specific TCR beta clonotypes dominating the ex vivo response.

MiXCR, applied by TCRdb to the reads, yields one record per CDR3 protein. The sample consists of over 150,000 distinct CDR3 sequences, under 25% of them appearing once. To note about this clonotype: What it recognizes is unknown.

The CDR3 spans 15 residues. V dropped 0 bases and J dropped 2; count of bases not matched to a gene: 5. Germline values: CDR1 DFQATT, CDR2 SNEGSKA (reference sequence). The sequenced sample was PBMCs. This chain joins TRBV20-1 and TRBJ2-3; TRBD2 aligns across 7 bases. The TCR comes from a human donor in good health (CMV status not recorded). Some clones in this sample may be carry-over from other donors' samples. The CDR3 reads CSARDRGTITDTQYF. In nucleotides, the CDR3 is TGCAGTGCTAGAGATCGCGGGACTATCACAGATACGCAGTATTTT.